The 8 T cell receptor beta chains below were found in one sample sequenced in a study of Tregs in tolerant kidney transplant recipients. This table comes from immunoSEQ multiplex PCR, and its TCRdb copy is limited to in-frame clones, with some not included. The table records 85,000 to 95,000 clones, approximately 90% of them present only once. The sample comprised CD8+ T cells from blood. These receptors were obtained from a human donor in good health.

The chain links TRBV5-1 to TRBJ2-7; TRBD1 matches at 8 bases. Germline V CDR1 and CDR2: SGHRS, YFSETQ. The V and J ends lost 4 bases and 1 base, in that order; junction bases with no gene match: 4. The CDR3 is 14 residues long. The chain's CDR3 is CASSPDRASYEQYF. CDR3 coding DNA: TGCGCCAGCAGCCCGGACAGGGCTTCCTACGAGCAGTACTTC.

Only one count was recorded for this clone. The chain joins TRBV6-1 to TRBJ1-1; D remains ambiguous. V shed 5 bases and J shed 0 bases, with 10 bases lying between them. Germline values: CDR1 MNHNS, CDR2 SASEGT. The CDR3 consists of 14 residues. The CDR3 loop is CASSLRDLNTEAFF. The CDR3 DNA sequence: TGTGCCAGCAGTCTCCGAGATCTGAACACTGAAGCTTTCTTT.

CDR3 sequence reads: CASSLRTGGIPANTEAFF. The DNA of the CDR3 is TGTGCCAGCAGTTTGCGGACAGGGGGCATTCCGGCGAACACTGAAGCTTTCTTT. The chain joins TRBV27 to TRBJ1-1, with 11 positions matching TRBD1. Looked up from germline, CDR1 is MNHEY and CDR2 is SMNVEV (reference sequence). The trim removed 3 bases at V and 1 base at J, leaving 10 bases unmatched. CDR3 size: 18 residues.

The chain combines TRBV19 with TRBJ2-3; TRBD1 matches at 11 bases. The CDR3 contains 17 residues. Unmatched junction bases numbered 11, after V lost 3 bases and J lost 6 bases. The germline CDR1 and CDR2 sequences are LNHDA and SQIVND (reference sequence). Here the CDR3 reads CASSIPPDRGQEDTQYF. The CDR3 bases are TGTGCCAGTAGTATCCCACCGGACAGGGGGCAGGAGGATACGCAGTATTTT.

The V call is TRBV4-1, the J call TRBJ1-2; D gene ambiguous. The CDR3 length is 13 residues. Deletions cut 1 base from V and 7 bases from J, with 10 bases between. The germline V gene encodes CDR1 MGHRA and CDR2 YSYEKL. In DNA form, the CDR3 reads TGCGCCAGCAGCCAAGTCCTGTCAGGTGGCTACACCTTC. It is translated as CASSQVLSGGYTF.

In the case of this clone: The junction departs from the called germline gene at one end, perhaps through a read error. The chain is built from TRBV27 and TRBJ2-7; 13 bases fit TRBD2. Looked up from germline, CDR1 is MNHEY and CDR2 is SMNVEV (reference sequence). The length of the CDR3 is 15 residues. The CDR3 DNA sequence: TGTGCCAGCAGTTTATCTGGACTAGCGGGGGAGGTTCAAGACTTC. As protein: CASSLSGLAGEVQDF.

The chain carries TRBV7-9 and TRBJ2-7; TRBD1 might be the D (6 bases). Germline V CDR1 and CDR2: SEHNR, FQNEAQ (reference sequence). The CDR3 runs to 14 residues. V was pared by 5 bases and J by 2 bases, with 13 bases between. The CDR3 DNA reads TGTGCCAGCAGCCCTGAGGACAGCCCCTACGAGCAGTACTTC. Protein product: CASSPEDSPYEQYF.

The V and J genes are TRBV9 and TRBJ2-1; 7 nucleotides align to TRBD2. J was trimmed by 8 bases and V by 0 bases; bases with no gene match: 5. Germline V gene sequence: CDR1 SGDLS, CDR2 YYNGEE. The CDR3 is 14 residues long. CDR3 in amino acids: CASSVEASGDEQFF. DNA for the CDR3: TGTGCCAGCAGCGTAGAGGCTAGCGGAGATGAGCAGTTCTTC. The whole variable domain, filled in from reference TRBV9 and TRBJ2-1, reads DSGVTQTPKHLITATGQRVTLRCSPRSGDLSVYWYQQSLDQGLQFLIQYYNGEERAKGNILERFSAQQFPDLHSELNLSSLELGDSALYFCASSVEASGDEQFFGPGTRLTVL.